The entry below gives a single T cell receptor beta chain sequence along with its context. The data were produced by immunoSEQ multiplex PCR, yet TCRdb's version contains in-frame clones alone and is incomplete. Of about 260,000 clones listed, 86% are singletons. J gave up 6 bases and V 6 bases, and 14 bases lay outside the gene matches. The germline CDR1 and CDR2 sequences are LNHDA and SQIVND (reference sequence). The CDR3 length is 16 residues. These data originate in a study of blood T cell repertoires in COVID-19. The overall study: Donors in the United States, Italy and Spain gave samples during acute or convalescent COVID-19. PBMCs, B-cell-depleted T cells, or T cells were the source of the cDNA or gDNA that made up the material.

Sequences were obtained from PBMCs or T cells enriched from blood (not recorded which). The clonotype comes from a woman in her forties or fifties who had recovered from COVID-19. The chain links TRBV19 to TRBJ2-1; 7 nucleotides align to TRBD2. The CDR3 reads CASSLAGRGSTNEQFF. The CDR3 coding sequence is TGTGCCAGTAGCCTCGCCGGGCGCGGGAGTACCAATGAGCAGTTCTTC.